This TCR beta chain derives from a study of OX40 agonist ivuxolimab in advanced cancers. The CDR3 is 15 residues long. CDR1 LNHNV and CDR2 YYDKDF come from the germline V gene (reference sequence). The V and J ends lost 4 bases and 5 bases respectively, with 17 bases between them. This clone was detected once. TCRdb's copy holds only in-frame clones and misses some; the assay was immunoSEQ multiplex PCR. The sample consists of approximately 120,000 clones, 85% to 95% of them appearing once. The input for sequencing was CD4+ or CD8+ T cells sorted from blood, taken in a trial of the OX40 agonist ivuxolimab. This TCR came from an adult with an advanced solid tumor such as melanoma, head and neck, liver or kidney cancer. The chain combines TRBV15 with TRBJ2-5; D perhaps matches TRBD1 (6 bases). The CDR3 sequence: CATSMPDSSGETQYF. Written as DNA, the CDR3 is TGTGCCACCAGCATGCCGGACAGTTCAGGGGAGACCCAGTACTTC.